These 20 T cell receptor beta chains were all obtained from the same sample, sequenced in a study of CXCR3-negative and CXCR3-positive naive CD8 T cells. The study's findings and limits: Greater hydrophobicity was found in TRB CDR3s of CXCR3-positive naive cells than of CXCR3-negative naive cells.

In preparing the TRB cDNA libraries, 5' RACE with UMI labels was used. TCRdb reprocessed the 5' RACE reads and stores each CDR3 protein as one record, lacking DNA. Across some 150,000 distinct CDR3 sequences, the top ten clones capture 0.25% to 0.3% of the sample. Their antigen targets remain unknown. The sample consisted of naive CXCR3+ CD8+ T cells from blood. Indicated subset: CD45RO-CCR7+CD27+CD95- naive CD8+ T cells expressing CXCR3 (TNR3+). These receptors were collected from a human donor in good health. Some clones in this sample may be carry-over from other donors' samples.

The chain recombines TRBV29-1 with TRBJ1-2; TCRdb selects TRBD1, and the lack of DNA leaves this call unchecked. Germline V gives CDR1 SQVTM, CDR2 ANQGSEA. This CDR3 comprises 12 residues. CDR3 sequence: CSVVRGDYGYTF. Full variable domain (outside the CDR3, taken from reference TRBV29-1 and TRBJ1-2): SAVISQKPSRDICQRGTSLTIQCQVDSQVTMMFWYRQQPGQSLTLIATANQGSEATYESGFVIDKFPISRPNLTFSTLTVSNMSPEDSSIYLCSVVRGDYGYTFGSGTRLTVV.

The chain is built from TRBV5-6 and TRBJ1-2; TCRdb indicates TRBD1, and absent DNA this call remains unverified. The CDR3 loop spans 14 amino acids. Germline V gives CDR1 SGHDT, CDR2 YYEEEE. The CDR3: CASSLPGVIYGYTF.

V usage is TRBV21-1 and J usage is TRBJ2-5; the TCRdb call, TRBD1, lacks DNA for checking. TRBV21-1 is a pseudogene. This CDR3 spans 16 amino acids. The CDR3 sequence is CASSNRDRRPQETQYF.

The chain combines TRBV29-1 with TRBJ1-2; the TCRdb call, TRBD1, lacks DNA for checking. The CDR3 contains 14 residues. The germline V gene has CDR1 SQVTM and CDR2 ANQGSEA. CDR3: CSVPGTGGGYGYTF. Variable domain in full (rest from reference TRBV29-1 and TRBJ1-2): SAVISQKPSRDICQRGTSLTIQCQVDSQVTMMFWYRQQPGQSLTLIATANQGSEATYESGFVIDKFPISRPNLTFSTLTVSNMSPEDSSIYLCSVPGTGGGYGYTFGSGTRLTVV.

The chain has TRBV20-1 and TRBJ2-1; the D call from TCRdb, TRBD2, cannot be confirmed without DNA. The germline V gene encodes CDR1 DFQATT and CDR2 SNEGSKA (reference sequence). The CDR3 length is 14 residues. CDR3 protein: CSARDPALYNEQFF.

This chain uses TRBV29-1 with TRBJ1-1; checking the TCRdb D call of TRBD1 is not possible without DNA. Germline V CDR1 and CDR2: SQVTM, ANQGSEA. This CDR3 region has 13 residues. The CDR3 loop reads CSVAHRAGTEAFF.

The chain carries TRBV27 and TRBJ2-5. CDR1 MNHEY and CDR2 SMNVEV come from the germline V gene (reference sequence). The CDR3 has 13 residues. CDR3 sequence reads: CASSFSNEETQYF.

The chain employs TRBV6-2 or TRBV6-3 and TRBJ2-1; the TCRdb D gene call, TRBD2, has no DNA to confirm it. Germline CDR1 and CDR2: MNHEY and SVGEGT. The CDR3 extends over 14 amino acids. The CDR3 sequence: CASSLEGAYNEQFF.

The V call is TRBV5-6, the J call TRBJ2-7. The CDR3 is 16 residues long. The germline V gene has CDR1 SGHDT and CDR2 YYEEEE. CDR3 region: CASSWSIGGGSYEQYF. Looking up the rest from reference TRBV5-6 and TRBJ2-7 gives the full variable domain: DAGVTQSPTHLIKTRGQQVTLRCSPKSGHDTVSWYQQALGQGPQFIFQYYEEEERQRGNFPDRFSGHQFPNYSSELNVNALLLGDSALYLCASSWSIGGGSYEQYFGPGTRLTVT.

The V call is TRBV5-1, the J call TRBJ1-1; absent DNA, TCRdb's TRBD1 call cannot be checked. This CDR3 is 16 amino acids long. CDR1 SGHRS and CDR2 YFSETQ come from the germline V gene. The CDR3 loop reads CASTQQMTGANTEAFF.

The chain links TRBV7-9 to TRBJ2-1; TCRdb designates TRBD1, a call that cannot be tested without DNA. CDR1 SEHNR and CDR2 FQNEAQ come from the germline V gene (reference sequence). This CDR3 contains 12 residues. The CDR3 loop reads CASRSGGNEQFF. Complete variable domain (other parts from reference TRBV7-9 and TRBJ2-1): DTGVSQNPRHKITKRGQNVTFRCDPISEHNRLYWYRQTLGQGPEFLTYFQNEAQLEKSRLLSDRFSAERPKGSFSTLEIQRTEQGDSAMYLCASRSGGNEQFFGPGTRLTVL.

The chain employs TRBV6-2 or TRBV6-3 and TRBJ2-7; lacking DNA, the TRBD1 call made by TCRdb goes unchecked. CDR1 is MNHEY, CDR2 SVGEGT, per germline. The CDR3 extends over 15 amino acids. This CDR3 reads CASSYDPGESIEQYF.

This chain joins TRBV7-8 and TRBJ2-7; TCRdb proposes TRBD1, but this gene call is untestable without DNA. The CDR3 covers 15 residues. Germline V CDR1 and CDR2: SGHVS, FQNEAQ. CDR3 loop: CASRHRDGAYYEQYF.

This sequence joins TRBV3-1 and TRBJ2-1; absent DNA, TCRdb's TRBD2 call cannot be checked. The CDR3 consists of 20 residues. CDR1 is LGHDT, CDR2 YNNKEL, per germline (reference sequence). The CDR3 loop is CASSQDRRGAGLAGDNEQFF.

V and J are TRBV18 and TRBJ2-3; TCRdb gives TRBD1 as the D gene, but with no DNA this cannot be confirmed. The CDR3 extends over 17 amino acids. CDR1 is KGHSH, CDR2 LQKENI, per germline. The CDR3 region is CASSPPNPGGITDTQYF. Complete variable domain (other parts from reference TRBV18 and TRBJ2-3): NAGVMQNPRHLVRRRGQEARLRCSPMKGHSHVYWYRQLPEEGLKFMVYLQKENIIDESGMPKERFSAEFPKEGPSILRIQQVVRGDSAAYFCASSPPNPGGITDTQYFGPGTRLTVL.

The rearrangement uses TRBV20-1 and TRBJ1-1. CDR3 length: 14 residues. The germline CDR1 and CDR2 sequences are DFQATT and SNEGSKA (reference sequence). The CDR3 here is CSAWRAGTNTEAFF.

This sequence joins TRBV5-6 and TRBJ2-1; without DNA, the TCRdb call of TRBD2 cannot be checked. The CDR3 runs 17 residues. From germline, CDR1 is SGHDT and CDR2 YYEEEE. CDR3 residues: CASSPIKTSGSGGEQFF.

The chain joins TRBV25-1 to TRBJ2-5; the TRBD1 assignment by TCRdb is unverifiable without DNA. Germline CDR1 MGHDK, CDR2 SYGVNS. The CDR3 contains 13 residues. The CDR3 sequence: CASSRGALETQYF. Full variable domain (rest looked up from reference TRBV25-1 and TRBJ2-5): EADIYQTPRYLVIGTGKKITLECSQTMGHDKMYWYQQDPGMELHLIHYSYGVNSTEKGDLSSESTVSRIRTEHFPLTLESARPSHTSQYLCASSRGALETQYFGPGTRLLVL.

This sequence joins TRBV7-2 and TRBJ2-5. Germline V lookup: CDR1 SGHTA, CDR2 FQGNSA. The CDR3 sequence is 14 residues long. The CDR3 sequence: CASSFGYSKETQYF. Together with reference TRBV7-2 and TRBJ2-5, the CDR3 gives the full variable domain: GAGVSQSPSNKVTEKGKDVELRCDPISGHTALYWYRQSLGQGLEFLIYFQGNSAPDKSGLPSDRFSAERTGGSVSTLTIQRTQQEDSAVYLCASSFGYSKETQYFGPGTRLLVL.

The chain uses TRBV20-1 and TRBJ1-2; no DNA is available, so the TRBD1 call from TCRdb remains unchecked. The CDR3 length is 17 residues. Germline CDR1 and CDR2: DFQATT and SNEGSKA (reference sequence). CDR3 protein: CSASQLTVSTATYGYTF.